Described below is a single T cell receptor (beta chain) sequence and its context. The V end was cut by 1 base, the J end by 0 bases, with 7 bases between. The CDR3 is 15 residues long. Germline lookup yields CDR1 LGHDT and CDR2 YNNKEL (reference sequence). In the authors' methods: Amplification of reference gene primers provided the estimated nucleated cell counts. Only in-frame clones appear in the TCRdb table, and some are missing; sequencing was by immunoSEQ multiplex PCR. V, J and clone size derive from that table, while D and trimming were established from the DNA sequence. The sample consists of 130,000 or so clones, around three quarters of them appearing once. This record comes from a study of blood T cell repertoires in COVID-19. About the study: PBMCs, B-cell-depleted T cells, or T cells were the source of the cDNA or gDNA that made up the material.

Sequencing used peripheral blood. This receptor was identified in a human donor in a cohort sampled during active COVID-19. The chain joins TRBV3-1 (or the pseudogene TRBV3-2) to TRBJ1-5; D unclear. CDR3 nucleotide sequence: TGTGCCAGCAGCCAAGGACAAATTAGCAATCAGCCCCAGCATTTT. Encoded protein: CASSQGQISNQPQHF.